This T cell receptor (beta chain) was obtained from a study of response to subunit inactivated influenza vaccine. Findings of the study overall: Authors suggested each seasonal influenza vaccination recruits few new T cells.

This clonotype was counted between two and nine times. Its antigen remains unknown. TCRdb called the RT-PCR reads again in MiXCR, with one record for every CDR3 protein. This sample has about 520,000 distinct CDR3 sequences, with roughly 7.9% found just once. Trimming removed 2 bases from V and 8 bases from J, with 13 bases in between. Germline V lookup: CDR1 SEHNR, CDR2 FQNEAQ (reference sequence). The CDR3 is 14 residues long. The source was PBMCs from blood, collected less than 25 months after vaccination. This sequence joins TRBV7-9 and TRBJ2-1, with D perhaps TRBD2 (6 bases). The clonotype originates from a man aged 45-69 years who received an inactivated influenza vaccine. CDR3 sequence: CASSLMVPSDEQFF. As DNA, the CDR3 is TGTGCCAGCAGCTTAATGGTTCCTAGCGATGAGCAGTTCTTC.